The clone carrying this T cell receptor (beta chain) was recorded at least ten times. What it binds is not known. Patients were excluded because of uncontrolled infection, other autoimmune disease, pregnancy or lactation. The blood was taken when hyperthyroidism was first diagnosed, before any ophthalmopathy symptoms showed up. The CDR3 is made up of 12 amino acids. Trimming took 5 bases from V and 5 from J, leaving 10 bases between them. Germline values: CDR1 SGHNT, CDR2 YENEEA. RNA transcripts gave rise to amplified TCR beta CDR3 regions. TCR CDR3 underwent first-round RT-PCR with the HTBI primer set. TCRdb processed the multiplex PCR reads anew with MiXCR; each CDR3 protein has one entry. The data show 550,000 to 650,000 distinct CDR3 sequences, about 15% seen once. These data belong to a study of T cells in Graves' hyperthyroidism and ophthalmopathy. Study observations and caveats: Median prediction lead before ophthalmopathy onset was 6.5 months with the model.

The rearrangement joins TRBV11-3 to TRBJ2-7; D is perhaps TRBD2 (5 bases). What was sequenced was blood. This TCR was recovered from a woman aged 25 to 39 with Graves' hyperthyroidism that later progressed to Graves' ophthalmopathy. CDR3 amino acids: CASSAEGHEQYF. CDR3 coding DNA: TGTGCCAGCAGCGCCGAGGGTCACGAGCAGTACTTC.